What follows describes a single T cell receptor (beta chain). Its cognate antigen is unknown. The same CDR3 is also encoded by other DNA sequences in this sample. This sample is drawn from a study of cytomegalovirus exposure and HLA in healthy donors. Study context: As an earlier analysis found, 150 million to 200 million T cells yielded 95 million to 130 million unique TCR beta sequences. Findings of the study overall: It was reportedly the case that the classifier diagnosed cytomegalovirus status with high specificity and sensitivity. The authors later linked a missense DCLRE1C variant to TCR beta V- and J-gene trimming.

Trimming left V 2 bases short and J 4 bases short, with 5 bases between. This CDR3 spans 12 amino acids. The V gene's germline CDR1 is SEHNR and CDR2 FQNEAQ (reference sequence). With 60 Vbeta and 13 Jbeta primers, the PCR was carried out. In the original workflow: Later work found about 80 million unique TCR beta chains, with roughly 11 million shared. Here immunoSEQ multiplex PCR was the method, and the copy in TCRdb shows in-frame clones only, minus some. V and J calls plus clone size are reproduced from that table; the DNA served to infer D and trimming. The sample includes about 250,000 clones, approximately 78% of them seen just once.

The TCR originated in a boy younger than 18 in good health and CMV-seronegative. Sequences were obtained from PBMCs. The J gene is TRBJ1-1, the V gene TRBV7-9; possible D gene TRBD1, 5 bases. As DNA, the CDR3 is TGTGCCAGCAGCTTAAGGGGCACTGAAGCTTTCTTT. This gives the protein CASSLRGTEAFF.